The 31 T cell receptor beta chains given below trace back to one sample, sequenced in a study of cytomegalovirus exposure and HLA in healthy donors. PCR was performed using 60 Vbeta and 13 Jbeta primers. Sequenced by immunoSEQ multiplex PCR; TCRdb stores in-frame clones only, minus some. The profile shows 75,000 to 100,000 clones, around 73% of them singletons. Sequencing was performed on PBMCs. The receptors stem from a man in his forties or fifties in good health and CMV-seronegative.

This chain links TRBV28 with TRBJ1-5, with D perhaps matching TRBD1 (5 bases). Germline V gene data show CDR1 as MDHEN and CDR2 as SYDVKM. The germline V and J ends were trimmed by 6 bases and 7 bases, with 19 bases remaining between them. The CDR3 extends over 15 amino acids. CDR3 bases: TGTGCCAGCAGGACCCAGGGATCCGCGAACCAGCCCCAGCATTTT. Residues: CASRTQGSANQPQHF.

This clone was observed once. This rearrangement joins TRBV27 to TRBJ1-5; 9 bases match TRBD1. V shed 4 bases and J 5 bases; nucleotides not matched to a gene: 9. Germline CDR1 MNHEY, CDR2 SMNVEV (reference sequence). The CDR3 has 16 amino acids. The CDR3 spells CASSYKVTGGDQPQHF. The DNA for the CDR3 is TGTGCCAGCAGTTACAAGGTGACAGGGGGGGATCAGCCCCAGCATTTT.

The chain links TRBV30 to TRBJ1-1, with D possibly being TRBD1 (5 bases). From germline, CDR1 is GTSNPN and CDR2 SVGIG (reference sequence). The CDR3 contains 14 residues. V lost 0 bases and J 4 bases, leaving 12 bases between the germline ends. CDR3 sequence (DNA): TGTGCCTGGAGTGTACAGTCAGGGATCACTGAAGCTTTCTTT. This encodes CAWSVQSGITEAFF.

J is TRBJ1-2 and V is TRBV2; 7 bases are a match to TRBD1. Per the germline V gene, CDR1 is SNHLY and CDR2 is FYNNEI. The CDR3 contains 14 residues. Trimming cost V 8 bases and J 3 bases; bases outside gene matches: 9. CDR3 sequence: CASCRGQRDYGYTF. The CDR3 nucleotides are TGTGCCAGCTGTAGGGGGCAACGAGACTATGGCTACACCTTC.

The V call is TRBV6-6, the J call TRBJ2-7; possible D gene TRBD2, 6 bases. V shed 9 bases and J shed 3 bases, with 18 bases lying between them. The CDR3 runs to 14 residues. In germline, CDR1 is MNHNY, CDR2 SVGAGI (reference sequence). This CDR3 reads CASSGKTGGYEQYF. DNA of the CDR3: TGTGCCAGTTCTGGAAAAACCGGGGGCTACGAGCAGTACTTC.

J is TRBJ1-1 and V is TRBV6-1; D not resolved. Germline loops: CDR1 MNHNS, CDR2 SASEGT. There are 14 residues in the CDR3. Deletions cut 1 base from V and 1 base from J, with 7 bases between. CDR3 nucleotides: TGTGCCAGCAGTGAAGTGGCGGGGAACACTGAAGCTTTCTTT. It translates to CASSEVAGNTEAFF.

This clone was seen once. V gene TRBV30 combines with J gene TRBJ2-1, with TRBD1 as a possible D gene (5 bases). This CDR3 is 16 amino acids long. Trimming left V 6 bases short and J 0 bases short, with 18 bases between. Germline V gene sequence: CDR1 GTSNPN, CDR2 SVGIG (reference sequence). CDR3 sequence (DNA): TGTGCCTGTTGGGCCAACAGGTTCAGCTCCTACAATGAGCAGTTCTTC. Encoded protein: CACWANRFSSYNEQFF.

This clone was found a few times. Mismatch with germline at one junction end may stem from a read error. V usage is TRBV7-8 and J usage is TRBJ2-7; D remains unclear. Germline V gene data show CDR1 as SGHVS and CDR2 as FQNEAQ. CDR3 size: 13 residues. CDR3 sequence: CASCLGQAYEQYF. The CDR3 nucleotides read TGTGCCAGCTGCTTGGGCCAGGCCTACGAGCAGTACTTC.

The rearrangement uses TRBV7-2 and TRBJ1-2; D is unclear. V was clipped by 2 bases and J by 13 bases, with 14 bases between them. Germline V CDR1 and CDR2: SGHTA, FQGNSA. The CDR3 runs to 12 residues. CDR3 sequence: CASSLYPTETTF. The CDR3 nucleotides read TGTGCCAGCAGCTTATACCCTACAGAGACCACCTTC.

The rearrangement uses TRBV4-1 and TRBJ1-5; no clear D. This CDR3 is 14 amino acids long. Trimming stripped 3 bases from V and 5 bases from J, with 11 bases between. Germline V gene lookup returns CDR1 MGHRA and CDR2 YSYEKL. Written as DNA, the CDR3 is TGCGCCAGCAGCCATCGCGACACTTATCAGCCCCAGCATTTT. Its protein product is CASSHRDTYQPQHF.

To note about this clone: At one end the junction does not follow the germline gene, possibly because of a read error. The V gene is TRBV6-6, the J gene TRBJ2-5; TRBD2 matches at 9 bases. The CDR3 is made up of 15 amino acids. The V gene's germline CDR1 is MNHNY and CDR2 SVGAGI (reference sequence). CDR3 sequence reads: CASSHLAGSGEAQYF. The CDR3 DNA reads as TGTGCCAGCAGCCACCTAGCGGGGAGCGGAGAGGCCCAGTACTTC.

The rearrangement uses TRBV7-8 and TRBJ2-5, with a possible D match to TRBD1 (6 bases). The CDR3 is 14 amino acids. Germline V gives CDR1 SGHVS, CDR2 FQNEAQ. The V end lost 6 bases, the J end lost 4 bases, and 15 bases lay between the germline ends. The CDR3 region has the DNA TGTGCCAGCAGACGTAACAGGGTTACAGAGACCCAGTACTTC. Amino acid sequence: CASRRNRVTETQYF.

The chain combines TRBV7-9 with TRBJ1-2, with D perhaps matching TRBD1 (5 bases). Looked up from germline, CDR1 is SEHNR and CDR2 is FQNEAQ (reference sequence). This CDR3 has 12 residues. With 0 bases removed from V and 10 bases from J, the gap between germline ends came to 9 bases. In DNA, the CDR3 is TGTGCCAGCAGCTTAGCTGCGACAGTCTACACCTTC. It is translated as CASSLAATVYTF.

V usage is TRBV5-1 and J usage is TRBJ1-3; 7 bases fit TRBD1. Germline assignment: CDR1 SGHRS and CDR2 YFSETQ. Trimming removed 0 bases from V and 2 bases from J; junction bases left unmatched: 2. This CDR3 is built from 15 residues. The CDR3 sequence is CASSLVGQAGNTIYF. Here the CDR3 DNA reads TGCGCCAGCAGCTTGGTAGGACAGGCTGGAAACACCATATATTTT.

The rearrangement joins TRBV13 to TRBJ2-3, with D hard to call. Germline CDR1 is PRHDT and CDR2 is FYEKMQ (reference sequence). The CDR3 runs 12 residues. Trimming removed 5 bases from V and 4 bases from J, with 7 bases in between. The CDR3 reads CASSPISDTQYF. Written as DNA, the CDR3 is TGTGCCAGCAGCCCTATATCAGATACGCAGTATTTT.

CDR3 sequence: CASSHMNRVDYGYTF. Written as DNA, the CDR3 is TGTGCCAGCAGCCATATGAACAGGGTTGACTATGGCTACACCTTC. The chain carries TRBV4-2 and TRBJ1-2, with D possibly being TRBD1 (6 bases). V lost 3 bases and J 3 bases, leaving 14 bases between the germline ends. The CDR3 contains 15 residues. Germline loops: CDR1 LGHNA, CDR2 YNFKEQ.

In its sample, this clone was seen a few times. The chain has TRBV4-2 and TRBJ2-7, with 10 nucleotides matching TRBD1. The CDR3 has 16 residues. Germline V gene sequence: CDR1 LGHNA, CDR2 YNFKEQ. V dropped 0 bases and J dropped 4; count of bases not matched to a gene: 6. CDR3 sequence: CASSQDGTGVGYEQYF. CDR3 in DNA: TGTGCCAGCAGCCAAGATGGGACAGGGGTAGGGTACGAGCAGTACTTC.

The chain employs TRBV6-1 and TRBJ2-3; D is possibly TRBD1 (5 bases). Germline V gene lookup returns CDR1 MNHNS and CDR2 SASEGT. This CDR3 is built from 15 residues. The V end lost 1 base, the J end lost 8 bases, and 16 bases lay between the germline ends. The CDR3 loop is CASSEGGRTFGTQYF. CDR3 nucleotide sequence: TGTGCCAGCAGTGAAGGGGGCCGGACGTTCGGTACGCAGTATTTT.

V usage is TRBV7-6 and J usage is TRBJ1-4; D call uncertain. CDR1 is SGHVS and CDR2 is FNYEAQ in the germline V gene. The CDR3 totals 16 residues. Trimming pared 0 bases from V and 0 bases from J, leaving 8 bases between. The chain's CDR3 is CASSLAAFATNEKLFF. As DNA, the CDR3 is TGTGCCAGCAGCTTAGCGGCTTTTGCAACTAATGAAAAACTGTTTTTT.

The rearrangement joins TRBV4-1 to TRBJ2-1; D possibly corresponds to TRBD2 (6 bases). Germline loops: CDR1 MGHRA, CDR2 YSYEKL. Trimming stripped 3 bases from V and 8 bases from J, with 23 bases between. The CDR3 runs to 17 residues. CDR3 in amino acids: CASSQDSGTPQGHEQFF. CDR3 bases: TGCGCCAGCAGCCAGGATTCAGGGACTCCCCAGGGCCATGAGCAGTTCTTC.

The rearrangement links TRBV25-1 to TRBJ1-6; TRBD1 matches 7 bases. V was pared by 6 bases and J by 7 bases, with 6 bases of the junction left unmatched. CDR1 and CDR2 (germline): MGHDK, SYGVNS. The CDR3 has 14 residues. The CDR3 nucleotides read TGTGCCAGCAGGGAGCTACAGGGGAATTCACCCCTCCACTTT. As protein: CASRELQGNSPLHF.

This clone has only one observation. The chain carries TRBV10-3 and TRBJ2-3, with TRBD1 identical over 9 bases. The ends lost 8 bases at V and 0 bases at J; junction bases unmatched: 3. The CDR3 loop spans 14 amino acids. Looked up from germline, CDR1 is ENHRY and CDR2 is SYGVKD. This chain's CDR3 is CAIGDRVSTDTQYF. CDR3 coding DNA: TGTGCCATCGGGGACAGGGTTAGCACAGATACGCAGTATTTT.

The rearrangement joins TRBV4-1 to TRBJ1-1, with a possible D match to TRBD1 (5 bases). Trimming removed 3 bases at V and 0 bases at J, with 11 bases between. CDR1 MGHRA and CDR2 YSYEKL come from the germline V gene. The CDR3 is made up of 15 amino acids. The CDR3 DNA sequence: TGCGCCAGCAGCCAGCCAGGGTCCTTGAACACTGAAGCTTTCTTT. This translates into CASSQPGSLNTEAFF.

The table lists this clone with a count of one. This chain joins TRBV13 and TRBJ2-5; perhaps TRBD2 as D (5 bases). This CDR3 is built from 14 residues. Trimming stripped 6 bases from V and 5 bases from J, with 16 bases between. In germline, CDR1 is PRHDT, CDR2 FYEKMQ (reference sequence). CDR3 sequence: CASSPVDRRETQYF. The CDR3 DNA reads as TGTGCCAGCAGTCCGGTGGATAGGAGGGAGACCCAGTACTTC.

The gene calls are TRBV27 and TRBJ1-5; 7 bases are shared with TRBD1. The V gene end was trimmed by 4 bases and the J gene end by 0 bases; junction bases not matched to a gene: 9. The CDR3 totals 17 residues. From germline, CDR1 is MNHEY and CDR2 SMNVEV (reference sequence). The CDR3 here is CASSSKGDSYSNQPQHF. In DNA, the CDR3 is TGTGCCAGCAGTTCCAAAGGGGACAGCTATAGCAATCAGCCCCAGCATTTT.

This clone showed up just a few times. The J gene is TRBJ1-2, the V gene TRBV5-4; 11 bases fit TRBD1. Germline CDR1 and CDR2: SGHNT and YYREEE (reference sequence). This CDR3 contains 16 residues. J gave up 4 bases and V 2 bases, and 7 bases lay outside the gene matches. CDR3 coding DNA: TGTGCCAGCAGCTTCCCGGGACAGGGGGACGGCTATGGCTACACCTTC. Protein sequence: CASSFPGQGDGYGYTF. Drawing the rest from reference TRBV5-4 and TRBJ1-2, the complete variable domain is ETGVTQSPTHLIKTRGQQVTLRCSSQSGHNTVSWYQQALGQGPQFIFQYYREEENGRGNFPPRFSGLQFPNYSSELNVNALELDDSALYLCASSFPGQGDGYGYTFGSGTRLTVV.

This clone was detected only once. V is TRBV27 and J is TRBJ2-7; a possible D gene is TRBD2 (6 bases). Per the germline V gene, CDR1 is MNHEY and CDR2 is SMNVEV (reference sequence). CDR3 length equals 13 residues. Trimming cost V 5 bases and J 5 bases, with 13 bases left between them. The CDR3 DNA follows: TGTGCCAGCAGTCCCTCGTGGGGGGACGAGCAGTACTTC. This translates into CASSPSWGDEQYF.

J is TRBJ2-3 and V is TRBV5-3; D is ambiguous. TRBV5-3 is given ORF status, its function remaining uncertain. CDR3 length equals 12 residues. Between the trimmed V and J ends, which lost 3 bases and 4 bases, there was a span of 6 bases. CDR3 in amino acids: CARSCGSDTQYF. CDR3 nucleotides: TGTGCCAGAAGCTGCGGCTCAGATACGCAGTATTTT.

The rearrangement joins TRBV6-6 to TRBJ1-6; D is unresolved. V gave up 5 bases and J gave up 6 bases, with 14 bases separating them. This CDR3 region has 15 residues. From germline, CDR1 is MNHNY and CDR2 SVGAGI (reference sequence). The chain's CDR3 is CASSLRGELNSPLHF. CDR3 sequence (DNA): TGTGCCAGCAGTCTCCGGGGAGAACTTAATTCACCCCTCCACTTT.

The chain links TRBV6-5 to TRBJ1-3; D might be TRBD1 (5 bases). From germline, CDR1 is MNHEY and CDR2 SVGAGI. The CDR3 contains 13 residues. V was shortened by 4 bases and J by 7 bases, with 11 bases between the two germline ends. This CDR3 is CASSSTAGNTIYF. The CDR3 nucleotides read TGTGCCAGCAGTTCCACCGCAGGGAACACCATATATTTT.

This clone was detected only a few times. The J gene is TRBJ2-3, the V gene TRBV7-2; tentative D call: TRBD1 (6 bases). CDR3 length: 15 amino acids. The germline V gene encodes CDR1 SGHTA and CDR2 FQGNSA. Between the trimmed V and J ends, which lost 1 base and 2 bases, there was a span of 10 bases. CDR3 residues: CASSLVAGVTDTQYF. The DNA for the CDR3 is TGTGCCAGCAGCTTAGTCGCAGGGGTCACAGATACGCAGTATTTT. Drawing the rest from reference TRBV7-2 and TRBJ2-3, the complete variable domain is GAGVSQSPSNKVTEKGKDVELRCDPISGHTALYWYRQSLGQGLEFLIYFQGNSAPDKSGLPSDRFSAERTGGSVSTLTIQRTQQEDSAVYLCASSLVAGVTDTQYFGPGTRLTVL.